These 27 T cell receptor beta chains were sequenced from one sample in a study of shared clonotypes between healthy human individuals (dated by TCRdb to the early 2020s). Libraries were made using the immunoSEQ multiplex PCR assay. Not all clones reach the TCRdb copy of this immuneACCESS table, which keeps in-frame sequences only. Checked studies attribute under half of the gap to unresolved V genes and leave the rest unexplained. This sample lists about 2.1 million clones; more than 85% were detected once. Jointly, the top ten make up approximately 1.7% of the sample. CD8 naive samples were obtained by positive selection for CCR7 among CD45RO-negative cells, yielding a CD45RA+CCR7+ population from which TemRA cells were excluded. Sequencing was carried out using naive CD8+ T cells from PBMCs. The cell subset or site label on this specimen signifies: CD45RA+CCR7+. The receptors stem from a man in his late teens or twenties in good health. Some clones in this sample may be carry-over from other donors' samples.

The chain joins TRBV7-3 to TRBJ2-1; TRBD1 matches at 7 bases. Trimming cost V 4 bases and J 8 bases; bases outside gene matches: 11. The CDR3 runs to 15 residues. Germline assignment: CDR1 SGHTA and CDR2 FQGTGA. The CDR3 reads CASSSEGQDVDEQFF. CDR3 sequence (DNA): TGTGCCAGCAGCTCGGAAGGACAGGACGTCGATGAGCAGTTCTTC.

The rearrangement links TRBV4-3 to TRBJ2-3; D might be TRBD1 or TRBD2, each matching 5 bases. This CDR3 region has 14 residues. V was trimmed by 4 bases and J by 0 bases, leaving 8 bases between them. Germline V gene lookup returns CDR1 LGHNA and CDR2 YSLEER. CDR3 sequence: CASSRGRSTDTQYF. The CDR3 nucleotides read TGCGCCAGCAGCCGGGGACGAAGCACAGATACGCAGTATTTT.

This chain links TRBV6-1 with TRBJ2-7, with 8 bases identical to TRBD2. Per the germline V gene, CDR1 is MNHNS and CDR2 is SASEGT. The J segment lost 6 bases and the V segment lost 11 bases, leaving 12 bases of the junction unmatched. The CDR3 runs to 13 residues. CDR3 DNA sequence: TGTGCCTGGGGGGGTAGCGGGGTAAGCGAGCAGTACTTC. Translated: CAWGGSGVSEQYF.

About this clone: Other nucleotide sequences in the sample specify the same CDR3. The V gene is TRBV29-1, the J gene TRBJ2-3; D remains unclear. CDR3 length: 10 residues. CDR1 is SQVTM, CDR2 ANQGSEA, per germline. V was pared by 4 bases and J by 4 bases, with 3 bases between. The CDR3 reads CSVVADTQYF. The CDR3 DNA follows: TGCAGCGTTGTCGCAGATACGCAGTATTTT.

A remark on this clone: This sample also contains other DNA sequences that code for the same CDR3. V usage is TRBV5-1 and J usage is TRBJ2-3, with 8 positions matching TRBD1. CDR3 length equals 15 residues. Trimming removed 0 bases from V and 2 bases from J; junction bases left unmatched: 2. The germline gives CDR1 SGHRS, CDR2 YFSETQ. Here the CDR3 DNA reads TGCGCCAGCAGCTTGGGGCAGGGGGCCACAGATACGCAGTATTTT. Amino acid sequence: CASSLGQGATDTQYF.

J is TRBJ1-2 and V is TRBV27; the D gene is possibly TRBD1 (5 bases). The CDR3 length is 17 residues. V was pared by 2 bases and J by 4 bases, with 20 bases between. Germline CDR1 MNHEY, CDR2 SMNVEV (reference sequence). CDR3 sequence (DNA): TGTGCCAGCAGTTTAAGGGGTACTGTGGCCAGGGCCTATGGCTACACCTTC. Translating it yields CASSLRGTVARAYGYTF.

A note on this clone: The sample carries other DNA sequences with the same CDR3. The chain has TRBV7-2 and TRBJ2-7; D unresolved. V lost 1 base to trimming and J lost 2 bases, with 9 bases between them. Germline CDR1 reads SGHTA; CDR2 reads FQGNSA. The CDR3 has 14 amino acids. CDR3 loop: CASSLGLGAYEQYF. The CDR3 region has the DNA TGTGCCAGCAGCTTAGGTCTCGGAGCCTACGAGCAGTACTTC.

Concerning this clone: The same CDR3 arises from other DNA sequences in this sample as well. The chain couples TRBV27 to TRBJ1-1, with 9 bases aligning to TRBD1. The germline V gene has CDR1 MNHEY and CDR2 SMNVEV (reference sequence). The CDR3 is made up of 14 amino acids. J gave up 4 bases and V 4 bases, and 4 bases lay outside the gene matches. The CDR3 sequence: CASSSRTGVTEAFF. The DNA for the CDR3 is TGTGCCAGCAGTTCCCGGACAGGGGTCACTGAAGCTTTCTTT.

The chain uses TRBV21-1 and TRBJ2-3; the DNA was not compared with TRBD2, the D call given in the table. TRBV21-1 is classified as a pseudogene. CDR3 length equals 14 residues. CDR3 coding DNA: TGTGCCAGCAACATTAGCGGGAGGGAGGATACGCAGTATTTT. Amino acid sequence: CASNISGREDTQYF.

About this clone: A read error may account for a junction end that differs from germline. The DNA of the CDR3 is TGCGCCAGCAGCGAAGACTGGCAACCGGGACTAGCGGGACTCAATGAGCAGTTCTTC. It yields the protein CASSEDWQPGLAGLNEQFF. This sequence joins TRBV4-3 and TRBJ2-1; the match to TRBD2 covers 13 bases. The CDR3 contains 19 residues. Looked up from germline, CDR1 is LGHNA and CDR2 is YSLEER.

The chain employs TRBV28 and TRBJ1-1, with D perhaps matching TRBD1 (6 bases). Germline V CDR1 and CDR2: MDHEN, SYDVKM. V lost 6 bases and J lost 11, with 22 bases in between. The CDR3 loop spans 14 amino acids. The CDR3 sequence is CASRAPGARFEAFF. The CDR3 coding sequence is TGTGCCAGCAGGGCCCCGGGGGCTCGTTTTGAGGCTTTCTTT.

This chain joins TRBV18 and TRBJ1-5; a possible D gene is TRBD1 (5 bases). V was pared by 3 bases and J by 3 bases, with 9 bases between. The CDR3 is 14 amino acids. Germline V gives CDR1 KGHSH, CDR2 LQKENI. The CDR3 DNA follows: TGTGCCAGCTCACCCATGACAGTCAATCAGCCCCAGCATTTT. Its translation is CASSPMTVNQPQHF.

The V gene is TRBV27, the J gene TRBJ2-1, with 7 positions matching TRBD2. With V trimmed by 6 bases and J by 2 bases, 7 bases remained unmatched. This CDR3 has 15 amino acids. CDR1 MNHEY and CDR2 SMNVEV come from the germline V gene (reference sequence). As DNA, the CDR3 is TGTGCCAGCAGCTATGAGCGGGAAGCCTACAATGAGCAGTTCTTC. It is translated as CASSYEREAYNEQFF.

CDR3 DNA sequence: TGTGCCAGTAGTACAAGGGACAGGACAGCAGATACGCAGTATTTT. Protein: CASSTRDRTADTQYF. The chain recombines TRBV19 with TRBJ2-3; 8 nucleotides align to TRBD1. The CDR3 spans 15 residues. Germline CDR1 reads LNHDA; CDR2 reads SQIVND (reference sequence). Trimming removed 4 bases from V and 4 bases from J; junction bases left unmatched: 7.

The rearrangement links TRBV4-2 to TRBJ2-7; 11 nucleotides agree with TRBD2. Germline CDR1 reads LGHNA; CDR2 reads YNFKEQ. The CDR3 loop spans 18 amino acids. V was pared by 1 base and J by 0 bases, with 8 bases of the junction left unmatched. CDR3 protein: CASSQVFKGTSGSYEQYF. The CDR3 nucleotides are TGTGCCAGCAGCCAAGTTTTTAAGGGGACTAGCGGCTCCTACGAGCAGTACTTC.

The chain combines TRBV21-1 with TRBJ2-1. TRBV21-1 is marked as a pseudogene. CDR3 length: 14 residues. The CDR3, as DNA: TGTGCCAGCAGCAAAGGAAACGTAAACAATGAGCAGTTCTTC. Translating gives CASSKGNVNNEQFF.

V usage is TRBV10-3 and J usage is TRBJ2-7; unclear D gene. CDR3 length: 11 amino acids. V dropped 6 bases and J dropped 4 bases, with 7 bases sitting between them. Germline CDR1 is ENHRY and CDR2 is SYGVKD. CDR3 sequence: CAIRVGYEQYF. In DNA, the CDR3 is TGTGCCATCAGGGTGGGGTACGAGCAGTACTTC.

The chain recombines TRBV7-8 with TRBJ2-7, with a weak D call TRBD2 (5 bases). The CDR3 is 15 amino acids. In germline, CDR1 is SGHVS, CDR2 FQNEAQ. Trimming took off 3 bases at V and 1 base at J, with 13 bases between the two ends. CDR3 nucleotides: TGTGCCAGCAGCTTGGCGCCGGACTTATCCTACGAGCAGTACTTC. Residues: CASSLAPDLSYEQYF.

The J gene is TRBJ1-5, the V gene TRBV28; D not resolved. Between the trimmed V and J ends, which lost 1 base and 0 bases, there was a span of 16 bases. The V gene's germline CDR1 is MDHEN and CDR2 SYDVKM. The CDR3 has 18 amino acids. CDR3 amino acids: CASSLSPRGVYSNQPQHF. Here the CDR3 DNA reads TGTGCCAGCAGTTTATCCCCTCGGGGTGTTTATAGCAATCAGCCCCAGCATTTT.

Concerning this clone itself: It is unclear where the CDR3 begins or ends on the DNA, so no DNA is shown, and the CDR3 is as TCRdb lists it. The rearrangement links TRBV27 to TRBJ1-3. The CDR3 length equals 15 residues, ends included. Germline CDR1 is MNHEY and CDR2 is SMNVEV (reference sequence). CDR3 sequence: CASSLSFGPGNTIYF.

The rearrangement links TRBV11-3 to TRBJ2-2; possibly TRBD2 for D (6 bases). Germline V lookup: CDR1 SGHNT, CDR2 YENEEA. V was clipped by 7 bases and J by 5 bases, with 17 bases between them. There are 15 residues in the CDR3. CDR3 in amino acids: CASNKAGTGTGELFF. CDR3 nucleotide sequence: TGTGCCAGCAACAAAGCAGGGACTGGTACCGGGGAGCTGTTTTTT.

The genes are TRBV2 and TRBJ2-1; TRBD2 is a possible D gene (6 bases). CDR1 is SNHLY and CDR2 is FYNNEI in the germline V gene. The V gene lost 6 bases and the J gene lost 0 bases, with 9 bases spanning the gap. There are 14 residues in the CDR3. The CDR3 is CASSGGDSYNEQFF. The DNA of the CDR3 is TGTGCCAGCAGCGGCGGGGACTCCTACAATGAGCAGTTCTTC.

This clone was counted between two and nine times. This chain joins TRBV9 and TRBJ1-1; 7 bases line up with TRBD1. Trimming took 4 bases from V and 1 from J; bases not matched to a gene: 4. CDR3 length: 14 residues. From germline, CDR1 is SGDLS and CDR2 YYNGEE. The CDR3 loop is CASSPGGSNTEAFF. As DNA, the CDR3 is TGTGCCAGCAGCCCAGGGGGGTCGAACACTGAAGCTTTCTTT.

The chain combines TRBV5-1 with TRBJ2-6; 7 nucleotides line up with TRBD2. CDR3 length: 18 amino acids. Trimming cost V 0 bases and J 0 bases; bases outside gene matches: 6. CDR1 SGHRS and CDR2 YFSETQ come from the germline V gene. CDR3 in DNA: TGCGCCAGCAGCTTGGAGGCTAGCGGCCGCTCTGGGGCCAACGTCCTGACTTTC. Translating gives CASSLEASGRSGANVLTF. Full variable domain (rest looked up from reference TRBV5-1 and TRBJ2-6): KAGVTQTPRYLIKTRGQQVTLSCSPISGHRSVSWYQQTPGQGLQFLFEYFSETQRNKGNFPGRFSGRQFSNSRSEMNVSTLELGDSALYLCASSLEASGRSGANVLTFGAGSRLTVL.

The DNA for the CDR3 is TGTGCCAGCAGTACAGAAATCGGGGATACGCAGTATTTT. Amino acid sequence: CASSTEIGDTQYF. The genes are TRBV25-1 and TRBJ2-3; unclear D gene. V was pared by 5 bases and J by 6 bases, with 12 bases between. The CDR3 runs 13 residues. Germline CDR1 and CDR2: MGHDK and SYGVNS.

The genes are TRBV7-8 and TRBJ2-7; 8 bases match TRBD1. There are 15 residues in the CDR3. Germline V lookup: CDR1 SGHVS, CDR2 FQNEAQ. With 5 bases clipped from V and 3 bases from J, the junction kept 9 bases outside the gene matches. The DNA of the CDR3 is TGTGCCAGCAGCGGAGGGACAGGCGAGTACTACGAGCAGTACTTC. This translates into CASSGGTGEYYEQYF.

The chain is built from TRBV5-4 and TRBJ1-2; D possibly corresponds to TRBD1 (6 bases). The germline V gene has CDR1 SGHNT and CDR2 YYREEE (reference sequence). Trimming removed 6 bases from V and 7 bases from J, with 22 bases in between. This CDR3 is built from 15 residues. The CDR3 sequence: CASIDRGAPLGGYTF. For the CDR3, the DNA is TGTGCCAGCATCGACCGGGGGGCGCCCCTAGGTGGCTACACCTTC.